Described below is a single T cell receptor beta chain sequence and its context. Its specificity is not known. This sample is part of a study of cytomegalovirus exposure and HLA in healthy donors. The PCR employed 60 Vbeta primers together with 13 Jbeta primers. Clones were sequenced by immunoSEQ multiplex PCR, and TCRdb holds only the in-frame ones, with some missing. The table lists 95,000 to 150,000 clones, about 74% of them singletons. Regarding the study as a whole: It has been reported that TCR beta sequences accurately predicted the HLA-A and HLA-B alleles of most subjects.

CDR1 is MNHEY and CDR2 is SMNVEV in the germline V gene (reference sequence). The CDR3 is made up of 15 amino acids. Trimming took 6 bases from V and 0 from J, leaving 11 bases between them. The source of this sequence is a woman between 50 and 59 years old in good health and CMV-seropositive. J is TRBJ2-2 and V is TRBV27, with D possibly matching TRBD1 (5 bases). The specimen was PBMCs. CDR3 DNA: TGTGCCAGCAGGACGACAGACTCGAACACCGGGGAGCTGTTTTTT. Amino acids: CASRTTDSNTGELFF.